This entry lists 9 T cell receptor beta chains sequenced from one sample in a study of monozygotic twins with inflammatory bowel disease. TCRdb reworked the 5' RACE reads into one entry per CDR3 protein, no DNA. The table lists about 160,000 distinct CDR3 sequences. Sequencing input: blood. The origin of the receptors is a human donor with ulcerative colitis or Crohn's disease, or a healthy co-twin of an affected twin (not recorded which).

This chain joins TRBV30 and TRBJ1-5. This CDR3 contains 15 residues. Germline CDR1 reads GTSNPN; CDR2 reads SVGIG (reference sequence). CDR3 amino acids: CAWSGVDLGFGPQHF.

The chain is built from TRBV20-1 and TRBJ2-3; absent DNA, TCRdb's TRBD1 call cannot be checked. Germline CDR1 and CDR2: DFQATT and SNEGSKA (reference sequence). CDR3 length: 13 residues. The CDR3 loop reads CSARVPARDTQYF.

The rearrangement uses TRBV9 and TRBJ1-2; TCRdb proposes TRBD1, but this gene call is untestable without DNA. The CDR3 is 15 residues long. Germline V gene sequence: CDR1 SGDLS, CDR2 YYNGEE. The CDR3 region is CASSVGQGALYGYTF. The variable domain in full, with the rest retrieved from reference TRBV9 and TRBJ1-2, is DSGVTQTPKHLITATGQRVTLRCSPRSGDLSVYWYQQSLDQGLQFLIQYYNGEERAKGNILERFSAQQFPDLHSELNLSSLELGDSALYFCASSVGQGALYGYTFGSGTRLTVV.

Here the CDR3 reads CASSLEGQGDEQYF. The chain combines TRBV7-2 with TRBJ2-7; TCRdb designates TRBD1, a call that cannot be tested without DNA. Germline CDR1 SGHTA, CDR2 FQGNSA. This CDR3 spans 14 amino acids. Complete variable domain (other parts from reference TRBV7-2 and TRBJ2-7): GAGVSQSPSNKVTEKGKDVELRCDPISGHTALYWYRQSLGQGLEFLIYFQGNSAPDKSGLPSDRFSAERTGGSVSTLTIQRTQQEDSAVYLCASSLEGQGDEQYFGPGTRLTVT.

This chain uses TRBV20-1 with TRBJ2-7; TCRdb selects TRBD1, and the lack of DNA leaves this call unchecked. The CDR3 contains 13 residues. CDR1 and CDR2 from the germline V gene are DFQATT and SNEGSKA (reference sequence). The CDR3 sequence is CSARGTETYEQYF.

V and J are TRBV27 and TRBJ1-6; the D gene TCRdb calls, TRBD1, cannot be checked with no DNA. The CDR3 totals 17 residues. The germline V gene has CDR1 MNHEY and CDR2 SMNVEV (reference sequence). CDR3 protein: CASSPSLRGLNSSPLHF.

The rearrangement links TRBV4-2 to TRBJ1-4; TCRdb's assignment of TRBD1 cannot be checked, as there is no DNA. The CDR3 runs to 15 residues. CDR1 LGHNA and CDR2 YNFKEQ come from the germline V gene. The CDR3 loop reads CASSQEGQGSEKLFF.

The J gene is TRBJ2-1, the V gene TRBV7-9; TCRdb designates TRBD2, a call that cannot be tested without DNA. CDR1 is SEHNR and CDR2 is FQNEAQ in the germline V gene (reference sequence). There are 15 residues in the CDR3. CDR3: CASRAGTSFVHEQFF. Supplemented by reference TRBV7-9 and TRBJ2-1, the full variable domain reads DTGVSQNPRHKITKRGQNVTFRCDPISEHNRLYWYRQTLGQGPEFLTYFQNEAQLEKSRLLSDRFSAERPKGSFSTLEIQRTEQGDSAMYLCASRAGTSFVHEQFFGPGTRLTVL.

The gene calls are TRBV5-1 and TRBJ2-3; checking the TCRdb D call of TRBD2 is not possible without DNA. The CDR3 consists of 18 residues. CDR1 and CDR2 from the germline V gene are SGHRS and YFSETQ. The CDR3 sequence is CASSLGLYMAGAGDTQYF. Full variable domain (outside the CDR3, taken from reference TRBV5-1 and TRBJ2-3): KAGVTQTPRYLIKTRGQQVTLSCSPISGHRSVSWYQQTPGQGLQFLFEYFSETQRNKGNFPGRFSGRQFSNSRSEMNVSTLELGDSALYLCASSLGLYMAGAGDTQYFGPGTRLTVL.